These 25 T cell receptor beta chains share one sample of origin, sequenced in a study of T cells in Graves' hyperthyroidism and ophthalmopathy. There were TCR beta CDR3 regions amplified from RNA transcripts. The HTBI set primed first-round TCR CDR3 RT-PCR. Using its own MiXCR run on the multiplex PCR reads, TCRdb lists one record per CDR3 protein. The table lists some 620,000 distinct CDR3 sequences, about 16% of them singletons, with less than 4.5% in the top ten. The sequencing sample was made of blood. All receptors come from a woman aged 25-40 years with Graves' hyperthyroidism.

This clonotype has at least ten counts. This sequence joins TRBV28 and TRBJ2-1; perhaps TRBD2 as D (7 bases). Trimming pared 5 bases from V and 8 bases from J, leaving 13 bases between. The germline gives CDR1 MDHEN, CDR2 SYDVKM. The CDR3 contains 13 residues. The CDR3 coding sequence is TGTGCCAGCAGTAGCGGGACAAGGGATGAGCAGTTCTTC. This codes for CASSSGTRDEQFF. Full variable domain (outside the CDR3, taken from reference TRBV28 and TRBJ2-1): DVKVTQSSRYLVKRTGEKVFLECVQDMDHENMFWYRQDPGLGLRLIYFSYDVKMKEKGDIPEGYSVSREKKERFSLILESASTNQTSMYLCASSSGTRDEQFFGPGTRLTVL.

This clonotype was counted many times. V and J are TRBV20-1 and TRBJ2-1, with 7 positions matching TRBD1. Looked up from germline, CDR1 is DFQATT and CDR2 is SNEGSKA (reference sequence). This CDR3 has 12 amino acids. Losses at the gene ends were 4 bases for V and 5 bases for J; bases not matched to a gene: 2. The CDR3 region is CSATDRDNEQFF. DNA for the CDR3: TGCAGTGCTACCGACAGGGACAATGAGCAGTTCTTC.

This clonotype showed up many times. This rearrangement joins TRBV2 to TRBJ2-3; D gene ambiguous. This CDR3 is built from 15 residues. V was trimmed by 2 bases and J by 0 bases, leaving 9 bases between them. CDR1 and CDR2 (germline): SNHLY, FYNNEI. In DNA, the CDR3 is TGTGCCAGCAGTGAACCCGGTGCTAGCACAGATACGCAGTATTTT. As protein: CASSEPGASTDTQYF.

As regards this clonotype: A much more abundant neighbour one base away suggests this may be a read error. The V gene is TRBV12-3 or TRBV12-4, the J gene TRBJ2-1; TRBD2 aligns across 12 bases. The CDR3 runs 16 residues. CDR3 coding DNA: TGTGTCAGCAGTTACGAACGACTAGCGGGAGAGAATGAGCAGTTCTTC. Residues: CVSSYERLAGENEQFF.

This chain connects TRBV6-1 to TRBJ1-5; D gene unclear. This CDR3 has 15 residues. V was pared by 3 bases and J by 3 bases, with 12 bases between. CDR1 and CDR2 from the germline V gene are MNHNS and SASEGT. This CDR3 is CASSEFANSNQPQHF. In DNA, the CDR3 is TGTGCCAGCAGTGAGTTTGCTAATTCCAATCAGCCCCAGCATTTT.

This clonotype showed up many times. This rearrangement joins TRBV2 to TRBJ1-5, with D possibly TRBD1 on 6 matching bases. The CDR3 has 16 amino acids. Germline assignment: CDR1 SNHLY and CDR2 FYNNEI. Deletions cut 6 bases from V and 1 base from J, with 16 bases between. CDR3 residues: CASRWIGTSSNQPQHF. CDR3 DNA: TGTGCCAGCAGGTGGATCGGGACATCCAGCAATCAGCCCCAGCATTTT.

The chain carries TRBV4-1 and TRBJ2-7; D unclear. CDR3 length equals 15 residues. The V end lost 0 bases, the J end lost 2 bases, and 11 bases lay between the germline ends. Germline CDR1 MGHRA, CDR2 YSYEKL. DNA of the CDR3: TGCGCCAGCAGCCAAGAGAATCCGGGTCCCTACGAGCAGTACTTC. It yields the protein CASSQENPGPYEQYF.

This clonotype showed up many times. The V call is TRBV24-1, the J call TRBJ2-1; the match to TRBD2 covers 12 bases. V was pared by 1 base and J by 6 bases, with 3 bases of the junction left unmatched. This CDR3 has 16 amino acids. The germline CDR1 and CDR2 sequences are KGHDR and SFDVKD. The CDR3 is CATSDFGLAGTNEQFF. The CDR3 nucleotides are TGTGCCACCAGTGATTTTGGACTAGCGGGAACCAATGAGCAGTTCTTC.

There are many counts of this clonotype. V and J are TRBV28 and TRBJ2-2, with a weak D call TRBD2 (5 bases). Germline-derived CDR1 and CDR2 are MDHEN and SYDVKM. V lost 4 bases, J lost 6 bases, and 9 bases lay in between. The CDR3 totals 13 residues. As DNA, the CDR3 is TGTGCCAGCAGTTCGCCCGGGGCCGGGGAGCTGTTTTTT. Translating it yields CASSSPGAGELFF.

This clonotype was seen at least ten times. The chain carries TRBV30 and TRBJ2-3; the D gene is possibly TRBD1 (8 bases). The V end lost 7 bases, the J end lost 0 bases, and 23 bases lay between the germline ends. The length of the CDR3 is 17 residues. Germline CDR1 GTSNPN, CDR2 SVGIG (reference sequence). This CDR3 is CASSLVNRGGSTDTQYF. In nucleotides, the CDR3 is TGTGCCTCCTCCCTAGTTAACAGGGGGGGGAGCACAGATACGCAGTATTTT.

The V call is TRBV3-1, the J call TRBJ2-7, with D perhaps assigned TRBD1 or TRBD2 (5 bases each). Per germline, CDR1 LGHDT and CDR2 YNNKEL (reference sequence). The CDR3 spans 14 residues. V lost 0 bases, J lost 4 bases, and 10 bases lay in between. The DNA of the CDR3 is TGTGCCAGCAGCCAAGAGATTGGGGGTTACGAGCAGTACTTC. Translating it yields CASSQEIGGYEQYF.

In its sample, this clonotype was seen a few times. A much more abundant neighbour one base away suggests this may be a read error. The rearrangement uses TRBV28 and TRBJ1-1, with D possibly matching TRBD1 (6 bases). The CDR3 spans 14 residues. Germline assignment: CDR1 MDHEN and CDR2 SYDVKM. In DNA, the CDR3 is TGTGCCGGCAGTTTATCAGGGGCTGACACTGAAGCTTTCTTT. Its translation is CAGSLSGADTEAFF.

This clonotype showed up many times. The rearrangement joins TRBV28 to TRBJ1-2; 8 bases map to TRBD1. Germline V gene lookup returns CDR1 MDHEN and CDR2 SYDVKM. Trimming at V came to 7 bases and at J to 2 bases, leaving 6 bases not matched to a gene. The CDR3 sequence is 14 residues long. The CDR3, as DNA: TGTGCCAGCACCCCGACAGGGGTAAACTATGGCTACACCTTC. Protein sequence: CASTPTGVNYGYTF.

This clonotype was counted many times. CDR3 amino acids: CASKATSYEQYF. The CDR3 DNA reads as TGTGCCAGCAAGGCCACTTCCTACGAGCAGTACTTC. V and J are TRBV28 and TRBJ2-7; D not certain. Deletions cut 7 bases from V and 1 base from J, with 8 bases between. Per the germline V gene, CDR1 is MDHEN and CDR2 is SYDVKM. This CDR3 spans 12 amino acids. Full variable domain (missing parts from reference TRBV28 and TRBJ2-7): DVKVTQSSRYLVKRTGEKVFLECVQDMDHENMFWYRQDPGLGLRLIYFSYDVKMKEKGDIPEGYSVSREKKERFSLILESASTNQTSMYLCASKATSYEQYFGPGTRLTVT.

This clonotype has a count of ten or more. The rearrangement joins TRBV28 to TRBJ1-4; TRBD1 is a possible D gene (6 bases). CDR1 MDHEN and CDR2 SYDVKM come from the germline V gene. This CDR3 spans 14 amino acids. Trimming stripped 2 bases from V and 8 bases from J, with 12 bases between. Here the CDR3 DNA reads TGTGCCAGCAGTTTACGGGGGCTAGGGGAAAAACTGTTTTTT. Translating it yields CASSLRGLGEKLFF.

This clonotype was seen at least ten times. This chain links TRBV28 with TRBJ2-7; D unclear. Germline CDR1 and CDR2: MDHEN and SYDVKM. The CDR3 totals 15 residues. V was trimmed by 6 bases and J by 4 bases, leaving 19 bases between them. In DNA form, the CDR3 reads TGTGCCAGCAGGCCCACAGATGCGGTTAGGTACGAGCAGTACTTC. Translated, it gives CASRPTDAVRYEQYF.

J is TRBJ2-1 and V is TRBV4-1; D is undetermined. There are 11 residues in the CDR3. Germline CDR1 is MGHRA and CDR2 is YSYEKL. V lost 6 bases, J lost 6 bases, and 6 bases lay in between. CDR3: CASRAINEQFF. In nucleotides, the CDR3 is TGCGCCAGCAGAGCGATCAATGAGCAGTTCTTC.

The CDR3 coding sequence is TGTGCCAGCAGCCAAGCGGGAGTAAACTATGGCTACACCTTC. Its protein product is CASSQAGVNYGYTF. The chain is built from TRBV14 and TRBJ1-2; D is undetermined. The CDR3 spans 14 residues. Trimming removed 1 base from V and 2 bases from J, with 8 bases in between. Germline CDR1 and CDR2: SGHDN and FVKESK.

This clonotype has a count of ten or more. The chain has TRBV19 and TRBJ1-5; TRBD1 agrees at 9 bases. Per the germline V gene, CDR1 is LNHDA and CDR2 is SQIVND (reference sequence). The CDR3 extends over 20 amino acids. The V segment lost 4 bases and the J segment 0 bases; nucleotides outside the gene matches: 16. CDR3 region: CASSTPPGQGRIHSNQPQHF. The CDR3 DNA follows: TGTGCCAGTAGTACGCCCCCCGGACAGGGGAGAATTCATAGCAATCAGCCCCAGCATTTT.

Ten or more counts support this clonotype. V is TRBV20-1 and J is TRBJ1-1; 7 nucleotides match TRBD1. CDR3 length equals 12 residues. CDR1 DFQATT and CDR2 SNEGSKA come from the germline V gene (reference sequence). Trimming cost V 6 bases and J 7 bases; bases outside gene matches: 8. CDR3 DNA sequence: TGCAGTGCGCGACAGGGAGGTAATGAAGCTTTCTTT. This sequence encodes CSARQGGNEAFF.

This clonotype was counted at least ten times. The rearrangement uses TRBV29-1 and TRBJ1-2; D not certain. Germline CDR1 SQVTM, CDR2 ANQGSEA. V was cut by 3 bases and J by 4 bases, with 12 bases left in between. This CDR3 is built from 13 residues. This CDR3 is CSVDVEIPYGYTF. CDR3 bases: TGCAGCGTTGATGTGGAAATCCCCTATGGCTACACCTTC.

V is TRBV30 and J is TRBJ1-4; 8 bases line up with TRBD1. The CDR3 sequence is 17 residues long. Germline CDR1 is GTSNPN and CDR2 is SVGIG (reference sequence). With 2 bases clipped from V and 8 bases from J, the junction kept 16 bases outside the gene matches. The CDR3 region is CAWSTSKFDRGREKLFF. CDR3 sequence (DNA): TGTGCCTGGAGTACGTCCAAGTTTGACAGGGGAAGGGAAAAACTGTTTTTT.

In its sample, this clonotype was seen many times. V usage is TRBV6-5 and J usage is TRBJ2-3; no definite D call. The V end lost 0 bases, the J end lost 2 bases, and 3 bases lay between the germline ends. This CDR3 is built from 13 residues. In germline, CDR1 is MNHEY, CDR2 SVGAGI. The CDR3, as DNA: TGTGCCAGCAGTTACTCTGACACAGATACGCAGTATTTT. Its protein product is CASSYSDTDTQYF.

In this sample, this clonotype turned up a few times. CDR3 sequence (DNA): TGTGCCAGCAGCCCGGGGCGGCGGGCCCACAATGAGCAGTTCTTC. Translating it yields CASSPGRRAHNEQFF. The V and J genes are TRBV9 and TRBJ2-1, with D possibly called TRBD1 or TRBD2 (5 bases each). The CDR3 has 15 amino acids. V gave up 4 bases and J gave up 5 bases, with 16 bases separating them. Germline V lookup: CDR1 SGDLS, CDR2 YYNGEE.

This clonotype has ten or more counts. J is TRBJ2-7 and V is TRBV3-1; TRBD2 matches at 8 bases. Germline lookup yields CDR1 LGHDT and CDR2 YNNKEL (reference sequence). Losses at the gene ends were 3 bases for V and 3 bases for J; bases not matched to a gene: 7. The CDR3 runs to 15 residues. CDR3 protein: CASSQSAGGSYEQYF. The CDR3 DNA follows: TGTGCCAGCAGCCAGTCTGCGGGAGGAAGCTACGAGCAGTACTTC.